These T cell receptor beta chains were read from a single sample in a study of T cell clones after liver transplantation. Assay used: immunoSEQ multiplex PCR; TCRdb lists only in-frame clones, some missing. Among about 74,000 clones listed, 75% to 85% were seen once. The material was CD4+ T cells from blood, obtained before liver transplant. The receptors were sampled from a human donor who received a liver transplant. The CDR3 runs from the conserved cysteine through the conserved F or W. A D gene is named only where the DNA matches it firmly. Clone size is stated in some rows and not others, as once, few, many or a class when expanded.

TRBV28,TRBD1,TRBJ1-4,NA,CASLNRGRSNEKLFF,TGTGCCAGCCTCAACAGGGGGCGGAGTAATGAAAAACTGTTTTTT
TRBV28,NA,TRBJ1-5,NA,CASSSLQAVGDQPQHF,TGTGCCAGCAGTTCACTACAGGCGGTCGGGGATCAGCCCCAGCATTTT
TRBV18,TRBD1,TRBJ1-4,NA,CASSRPDRARATNEKLFF,TGTGCCAGCTCACGCCCGGACAGGGCTCGAGCAACTAATGAAAAACTGTTTTTT
TRBV9,NA,TRBJ2-2,NA,CASSAKRRNTGELFF,TGTGCCAGCAGCGCCAAGCGGAGGAACACCGGGGAGCTGTTTTTT
TRBV5-1,TRBD1,TRBJ1-5,NA,CASSISTGGNQPQHF,TGCGCCAGCAGCATCTCGACAGGGGGGAATCAGCCCCAGCATTTT
TRBV6-6,NA,TRBJ1-2,NA,CASSLGPFGYTF,TGTGCCAGCAGCCTCGGACCTTTCGGCTACACCTTC
TRBV9,NA,TRBJ1-5,NA,CASSVAGGRNQPQHF,TGTGCCAGCAGCGTAGCTGGGGGGCGCAATCAGCCCCAGCATTTT
TRBV28,NA,TRBJ1-2,once,CASSLPPDGYTF,TGTGCCAGCAGTTTACCTCCGGATGGCTACACCTTC
TRBV9,NA,TRBJ2-3,NA,CASSVGSLNVDTQYF,TGTGCCAGCAGCGTAGGCTCCTTGAACGTAGATACGCAGTATTTT
TRBV27,NA,TRBJ1-5,few,CASSRAGLGGNQPQHF,TGTGCCAGCTCCCGTGCAGGGTTGGGAGGCAATCAGCCCCAGCATTTT
TRBV5-1,NA,TRBJ2-2,NA,CASSLFGRGTGELFF,TGCGCCAGCAGCTTGTTTGGCCGCGGCACCGGGGAGCTGTTTTTT
TRBV5-6,TRBD2,TRBJ2-7,once,CASSTRLAEQYF,TGTGCCAGCAGCACAAGACTAGCGGAACAGTACTTC
TRBV10-2,TRBD2,TRBJ2-3,NA,CASSSGSADTQYF,TGCGCCAGCAGTAGCGGGAGTGCAGATACGCAGTATTTT
TRBV18,NA,TRBJ2-3,NA,CASSPRSTKATDTQYF,TGTGCCAGCTCACCACGGAGCACGAAGGCAACAGATACGCAGTATTTT
TRBV7-3,TRBD1,TRBJ1-1,once,CASSPNTDRGVEAFF,TGTGCCAGCAGCCCCAACACTGACAGGGGTGTTGAAGCTTTCTTT
TRBV6-6,NA,TRBJ1-1,NA,CASSYRDNTEAFF,TGTGCCAGCAGTTACAGGGATAACACTGAAGCTTTCTTT
TRBV7-2,TRBD2,TRBJ2-3,NA,CASSLLAGWAKSTDTQYF,TGTGCCAGCAGCCTACTAGCGGGTTGGGCCAAGAGCACAGATACGCAGTATTTT
TRBV18,NA,TRBJ1-1,NA,CASSPLRTGNTEAFF,TGTGCCAGCTCACCACTCAGGACGGGGAACACTGAAGCTTTCTTT
TRBV7-9,NA,TRBJ2-6,medium-sized,CASSFRLSGANVLTF,TGTGCCAGCAGCTTTCGGCTCTCTGGGGCCAACGTCCTGACTTTC
TRBV11-2,NA,TRBJ2-2,medium-sized,CASRYRVLLGELFF,TGTGCCAGCAGGTACAGAGTCCTGCTCGGGGAGCTGTTTTTT
TRBV4-1,TRBD2,TRBJ2-1,NA,CASSQTSTSGSAVQFF,TGCGCCAGCAGCCAAACCTCGACTAGCGGGAGTGCAGTGCAGTTCTTC
TRBV5-1,NA,TRBJ2-2,NA,CASSLAGLGVEGELFF,TGCGCCAGCAGCTTGGCGGGGCTCGGGGTCGAGGGGGAGCTGTTTTTT
TRBV27,TRBD2,TRBJ2-1,NA,CASSSSGPSYNEQFF,TGTGCCAGCAGTTCTAGCGGACCCTCCTACAATGAGCAGTTCTTC
TRBV25-1,NA,TRBJ1-2,NA,CASRNGVYGGYTF,TGTGCCAGCAGAAACGGGGTATACGGTGGCTACACCTTC
TRBV20-1,NA,TRBJ2-3,NA,CSARSGEAQYF,TGCAGTGCTAGATCAGGGGAGGCGCAGTATTTT
TRBV4-2,NA,TRBJ1-2,NA,CASSQEGHLNYGYTF,TGTGCCAGCAGCCAAGAGGGGCATCTTAACTATGGCTACACCTTC
TRBV30,TRBD2,TRBJ2-2,NA,CAWRGGRKNTGELFF,TGTGCCTGGAGGGGCGGGAGAAAAAACACCGGGGAGCTGTTTTTT
TRBV28,TRBD1,TRBJ2-5,NA,CASSSPPTGVETQYF,TGTGCCAGCAGTTCCCCTCCGACAGGGGTCGAGACCCAGTACTTC
TRBV28,TRBD1,TRBJ1-5,NA,CASRTGGASNQPQHF,TGTGCCAGCAGGACAGGGGGCGCATCAAATCAGCCCCAGCATTTT
TRBV27,NA,TRBJ1-5,NA,CASSRIDRNGPQHF,TGTGCCAGCAGTCGGATTGACAGAAACGGGCCCCAGCATTTT
TRBV2,NA,TRBJ2-5,NA,CASGGFRETQYF,TGTGCCAGCGGGGGATTTCGAGAGACCCAGTACTTC
TRBV4-1,TRBD1,TRBJ2-1,NA,CASSQENTGEAPGFF,TGCGCCAGCAGCCAAGAAAATACAGGGGAAGCCCCTGGGTTCTTC
TRBV4-3,NA,TRBJ1-1,few,CASSQDFFRDTEAFF,TGCGCCAGCAGCCAAGATTTCTTCCGGGACACTGAAGCTTTCTTT
TRBV28,NA,TRBJ2-1,NA,CASSEANEQFF,TGTGCCAGCAGCGAAGCCAATGAGCAGTTCTTC
TRBV12-2,NA,TRBJ1-4,NA,CASRLGTCQNEKLFF,TGTGCAAGTCGCTTAGGTACGTGCCAAAATGAAAAACTGTTTTTT
TRBV2,TRBD2,TRBJ2-5,NA,CASRAGGGETQYF,TGTGCCAGCAGGGCGGGGGGAGGAGAGACCCAGTACTTC
TRBV6-5,NA,TRBJ1-1,few,CASSYLGGRGLQAFF,TGTGCCAGCAGTTACCTTGGGGGAAGAGGTCTACAAGCTTTCTTT
TRBV7-9,TRBD1,TRBJ2-1,NA,CASSFRLDRGRNEQFF,TGTGCCAGCAGCTTCCGTTTGGACAGGGGGCGCAATGAGCAGTTCTTC
TRBV2,NA,TRBJ2-7,NA,CASTDIVSHEQYF,TGTGCCAGCACGGACATTGTTTCCCACGAGCAGTACTTC
TRBV7-9,NA,TRBJ2-3,NA,CASSLDGRSTDTQYF,TGTGCCAGCAGCTTAGACGGACGTAGCACAGATACGCAGTATTTT
TRBV2,NA,TRBJ1-1,few,CASSAGAGTEAFF,TGTGCCAGCAGTGCCGGGGCCGGCACTGAAGCTTTCTTT
TRBV11-2,NA,TRBJ1-3,NA,CATTTERYGNTIYF,TGTGCCACGACGACAGAGAGATATGGAAACACCATATATTTT